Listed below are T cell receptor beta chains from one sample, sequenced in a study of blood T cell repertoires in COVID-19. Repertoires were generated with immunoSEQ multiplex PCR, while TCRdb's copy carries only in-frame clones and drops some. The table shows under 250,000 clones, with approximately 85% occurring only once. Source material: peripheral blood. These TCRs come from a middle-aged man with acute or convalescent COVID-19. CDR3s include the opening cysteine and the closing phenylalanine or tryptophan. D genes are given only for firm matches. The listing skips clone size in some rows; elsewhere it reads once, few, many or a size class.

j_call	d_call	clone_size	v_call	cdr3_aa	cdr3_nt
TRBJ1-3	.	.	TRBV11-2	CASSLVAGVGNTIYF	TGTGCCAGCAGCTTAGTGGCAGGGGTTGGAAACACCATATATTTT
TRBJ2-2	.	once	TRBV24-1	CATSEYRDYTGELFF	TGTGCCACCAGTGAGTACAGGGATTACACCGGGGAGCTGTTTTTT
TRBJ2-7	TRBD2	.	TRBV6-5	CASSYLIRGGYEQYF	TGTGCCAGCAGTTACTTGATACGGGGGGGCTACGAGCAGTACTTC
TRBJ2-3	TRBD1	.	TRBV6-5	CASIRGQGTDTQYF	TGTGCCAGCATCAGGGGACAGGGGACAGATACGCAGTATTTT
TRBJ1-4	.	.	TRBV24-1	CATSEGELFF	TGTGCCACCAGTGAAGGAGAGCTGTTTTTT
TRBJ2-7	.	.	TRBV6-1	CASSLVYSYEQYF	TGTGCCAGCAGTTTAGTTTATTCGTACGAGCAGTACTTC
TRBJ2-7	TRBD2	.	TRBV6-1	CASSEARLAGSYEQYF	TGTGCCAGCAGTGAAGCAAGGCTAGCGGGATCCTACGAGCAGTACTTC
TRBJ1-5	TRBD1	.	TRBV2	CASSRTGAYQPQHF	TGTGCCAGCAGTAGGACAGGGGCATATCAGCCCCAGCATTTT
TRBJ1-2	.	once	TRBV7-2	CASSSTGIYGYTF	TGTGCCAGCAGCTCGACAGGTATCTATGGCTACACCTTC
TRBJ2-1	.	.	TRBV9	CASSVADSYNEQFF	TGTGCCAGCAGCGTGGCGGACTCCTACAATGAGCAGTTCTTC
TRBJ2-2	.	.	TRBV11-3	CASSLGVGAGTGELFF	TGTGCCAGCAGCTTAGGGGTGGGGGCCGGCACCGGGGAGCTGTTTTTT
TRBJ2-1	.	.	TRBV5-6	CASSFVSYNEQFF	TGTGCCAGCAGCTTTGTCAGTTACAATGAGCAGTTCTTC
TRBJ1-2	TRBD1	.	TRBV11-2	CASSLDVGQGARSDGYTF	TGTGCCAGCAGCTTAGATGTGGGACAGGGGGCGCGATCAGATGGCTACACCTTC
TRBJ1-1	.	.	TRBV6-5	CASSSGGPISTEAFF	TGTGCCAGCAGTTCGGGGGGTCCGATTTCCACTGAAGCTTTCTTT